The 2 T cell receptor beta chains reported below all come from one sample, sequenced in a study of cytomegalovirus exposure and HLA in healthy donors. The primer mix had 60 Vbeta and 13 Jbeta primers. TCRdb's copy holds only in-frame clones and misses some; the assay was immunoSEQ multiplex PCR. The profile covers fewer than 250,000 clones, with roughly four fifths appearing a single time and 3.4% taken by the ten largest. Sequenced sample: PBMCs. The receptors stem from a man between 40 and 49 years old in good health and CMV-seropositive.

The chain uses TRBV19 and TRBJ2-1; D is possibly TRBD1 (5 bases). The ends were cut back, 8 bases at V and 6 bases at J, with 14 bases in the middle. Germline CDR1 and CDR2: LNHDA and SQIVND (reference sequence). There are 13 residues in the CDR3. The CDR3: CASARGWGNEQFF. CDR3 in DNA: TGTGCCAGTGCTAGGGGATGGGGCAATGAGCAGTTCTTC.

V and J are TRBV6-1 and TRBJ1-2, with D perhaps TRBD1 (6 bases). This CDR3 has 14 amino acids. Germline V gene sequence: CDR1 MNHNS, CDR2 SASEGT. V lost 6 bases to trimming and J lost 2 bases, with 13 bases between them. The CDR3: CASRARGSNYGYTF. As DNA, the CDR3 is TGTGCCAGCAGAGCCAGGGGTTCCAACTATGGCTACACCTTC.